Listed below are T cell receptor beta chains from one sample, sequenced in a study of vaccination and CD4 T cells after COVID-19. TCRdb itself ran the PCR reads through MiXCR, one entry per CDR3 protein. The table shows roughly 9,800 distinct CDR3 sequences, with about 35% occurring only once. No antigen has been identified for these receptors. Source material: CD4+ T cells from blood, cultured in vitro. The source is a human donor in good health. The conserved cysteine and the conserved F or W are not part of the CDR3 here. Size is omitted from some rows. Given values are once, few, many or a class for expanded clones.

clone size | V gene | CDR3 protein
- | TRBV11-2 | ASSFVGGLAGNNEQF
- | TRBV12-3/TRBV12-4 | ASSLGRQGGEQF
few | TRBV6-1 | ASRPHRSALNQPQH
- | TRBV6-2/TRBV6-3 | ASSALGASGNSPLH
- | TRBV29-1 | SVGQVGSNQPQH
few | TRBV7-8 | ASSQKTGGIETQY
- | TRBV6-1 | ASSQTRGGTEAF
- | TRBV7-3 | ASSPVAGRGTGELF
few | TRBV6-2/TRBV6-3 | ASRITGAFYGYT
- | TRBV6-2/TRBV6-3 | ASSSGAGSSGNTIY
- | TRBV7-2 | ASSRQETQY
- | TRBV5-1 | ASSISGSSYEQY
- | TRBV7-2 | ASSFGTGDEKLF
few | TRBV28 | ASSFQAGVELDTQY
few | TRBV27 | ASRIQGQETQY
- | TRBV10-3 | AIRETDTEAF
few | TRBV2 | AGTLRGSGANVLT
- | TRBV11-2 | ASSPGLASADTQY
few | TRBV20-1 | SAVGLGIYEQY
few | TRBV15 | ATSRTGGIADTQY
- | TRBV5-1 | ASSLRDRGNQETQY
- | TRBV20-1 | SASYLAGGREGQY
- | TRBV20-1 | SASGSAGTEAF
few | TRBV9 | ASSVANRGLNSPLH
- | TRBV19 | ASSIGRGKYEQY
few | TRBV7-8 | ASSSITILTKDYGYT
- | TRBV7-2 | ASSGTLAGGRGHEQY
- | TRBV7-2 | ASSLAGTRELF
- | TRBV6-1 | ASTQGYYEQY
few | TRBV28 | ASRVRTTANTEAF
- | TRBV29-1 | SVAGTGASGANVLT
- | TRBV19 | ASIGQGTVGSYEQY
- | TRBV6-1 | ASSNPWTGGYTEAF
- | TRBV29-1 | SVELSERHTIY
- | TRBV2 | ASSLGQGYNQPQH
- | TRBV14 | ASSQGASGSYEQY
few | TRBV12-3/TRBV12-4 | ASSLADRGSNQPQH
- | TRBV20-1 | SARQGTTGELF
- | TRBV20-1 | SAPGQGPSSGNTIY
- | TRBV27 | ASSPHLTSGRNSYNEQF
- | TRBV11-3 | ASPRGRMEQF
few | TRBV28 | ASSTTGTGNTEAF
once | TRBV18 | ASSRVGADTQY
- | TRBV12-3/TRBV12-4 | ASSLGGGVSIQY
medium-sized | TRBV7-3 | ASSPSGGAGELF
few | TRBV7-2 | ASSPPGHQPQH
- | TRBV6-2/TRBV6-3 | ASSSINYEQY
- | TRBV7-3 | ASSLTLAGIPDTDTQY
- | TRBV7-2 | ASSLLAGEHGELF
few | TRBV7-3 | ASSLTGREETQY
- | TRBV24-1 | ATSRVTGELF
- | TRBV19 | ASSGGTSGSRNTQY
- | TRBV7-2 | ASSPTSDNEQF
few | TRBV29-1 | SSDRAANYGYT
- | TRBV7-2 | ASSPRHADTIQY
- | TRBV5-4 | ASRYPGQRTDTQY
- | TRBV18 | ASSPIVVLMNTEAF